The next 30 T cell receptor beta chains were all read from a single sample in a study of siplizumab effects on memory and regulatory T cells. Assay: immunoSEQ multiplex PCR; the TCRdb copy retains only in-frame clones and omits some. Of tens of thousands of clones in the sample, roughly 93% are singletons; the top ten hold about 5%. The sample consisted of CD8+ T cells sorted from blood. The receptors were sampled from a human donor in good health.

The chain recombines TRBV5-1 with TRBJ2-7, with a weak D call TRBD1 (6 bases). The CDR3 extends over 14 amino acids. Germline CDR1 reads SGHRS; CDR2 reads YFSETQ. V lost 0 bases to trimming and J lost 2 bases, with 9 bases between them. Here the CDR3 reads CASSLDGTPYEQYF. DNA for the CDR3: TGCGCCAGCAGCTTGGACGGGACACCCTACGAGCAGTACTTC. Variable domain in full (rest from reference TRBV5-1 and TRBJ2-7): KAGVTQTPRYLIKTRGQQVTLSCSPISGHRSVSWYQQTPGQGLQFLFEYFSETQRNKGNFPGRFSGRQFSNSRSEMNVSTLELGDSALYLCASSLDGTPYEQYFGPGTRLTVT.

The gene calls are TRBV2 and TRBJ1-4; D not certain. Germline V gene sequence: CDR1 SNHLY, CDR2 FYNNEI. The CDR3 sequence is 14 residues long. V lost 1 base and J lost 3, with 6 bases in between. CDR3 nucleotides: TGTGCCAGCAGTGAAGATGGAGCTAATGAAAAACTGTTTTTT. The encoded protein is CASSEDGANEKLFF.

The V and J genes are TRBV5-6 and TRBJ2-7; D is perhaps TRBD1 (6 bases). CDR1 is SGHDT, CDR2 YYEEEE, per germline. The CDR3 consists of 14 residues. Trimming cost V 4 bases and J 0 bases, with 11 bases left between them. The CDR3 DNA reads as TGTGCCAGCAGCCTGACAGGATACTCCTACGAGCAGTACTTC. Translated: CASSLTGYSYEQYF.

The chain uses TRBV19 and TRBJ2-7; 7 bases line up with TRBD2. The CDR3 runs to 13 residues. The V and J ends lost 7 bases and 4 bases, in that order; junction bases with no gene match: 7. Per the germline V gene, CDR1 is LNHDA and CDR2 is SQIVND (reference sequence). Written as DNA, the CDR3 is TGTGCCAGTACTAACAGCGGGGAATACGAGCAGTACTTC. It codes for CASTNSGEYEQYF.

The chain employs TRBV19 and TRBJ2-7; 10 bases align to TRBD2. The germline gives CDR1 LNHDA, CDR2 SQIVND (reference sequence). Germline trimming cut 3 bases from V and 1 base from J; bases unmatched to any gene: 9. The CDR3 has 17 amino acids. CDR3 DNA sequence: TGTGCCAGTAGTATCGGTAGCGGGGGGCCCAAGTCCTACGAGCAGTACTTC. Residues: CASSIGSGGPKSYEQYF.

This chain uses TRBV27 with TRBJ1-3; D possibly corresponds to TRBD1 (6 bases). CDR3 size: 14 residues. The germline V and J ends were trimmed by 6 bases and 4 bases, with 13 bases remaining between them. CDR1 is MNHEY and CDR2 is SMNVEV in the germline V gene (reference sequence). CDR3 nucleotide sequence: TGTGCCAGCAGCCCACAGGGTTCGGGAAACACCATATATTTT. This sequence encodes CASSPQGSGNTIYF.

The V and J genes are TRBV27 and TRBJ1-1; 9 bases align to TRBD1. CDR3 length: 14 amino acids. V shed 7 bases and J 3 bases; nucleotides not matched to a gene: 6. The germline gives CDR1 MNHEY, CDR2 SMNVEV (reference sequence). The CDR3 reads CASMDRGIYTEAFF. The CDR3 bases are TGTGCCAGCATGGACAGGGGAATTTACACTGAAGCTTTCTTT.

In this sample, this clone turned up once. J is TRBJ2-2 and V is TRBV5-4, with 10 bases that match TRBD2. V was pared by 6 bases and J by 1 base, with 6 bases of the junction left unmatched. The CDR3 has 16 residues. Germline loops: CDR1 SGHNT, CDR2 YYREEE (reference sequence). The CDR3 DNA is TGTGCCAGCAACGGGGGACTAGCGATGAACACCGGGGAGCTGTTTTTT. This gives the protein CASNGGLAMNTGELFF.

The chain employs TRBV2 and TRBJ1-2, with TRBD1 matching 8 bases. The V gene's germline CDR1 is SNHLY and CDR2 FYNNEI. J lost 1 base, V lost 3 bases, and 4 bases had no gene match. This CDR3 is 15 amino acids long. The CDR3 loop is CASSETGANNYGYTF. The CDR3 bases are TGTGCCAGCAGTGAGACAGGGGCTAATAACTATGGCTACACCTTC. The whole variable domain, remainder taken from reference TRBV2 and TRBJ1-2, is EPEVTQTPSHQVTQMGQEVILRCVPISNHLYFYWYRQILGQKVEFLVSFYNNEISEKSEIFDDQFSVERPDGSNFTLKIRSTKLEDSAMYFCASSETGANNYGYTFGSGTRLTVV.

This clone was detected once. The rearrangement uses TRBV30 and TRBJ2-3; TRBD2 aligns across 7 bases. Unmatched junction bases numbered 6, after V lost 2 bases and J lost 4 bases. In germline, CDR1 is GTSNPN, CDR2 SVGIG (reference sequence). The CDR3 is 14 residues long. CDR3 sequence reads: CAWSRGDGADTQYF. In DNA, the CDR3 is TGTGCCTGGAGTCGGGGGGACGGGGCAGATACGCAGTATTTT.

The J gene is TRBJ1-1, the V gene TRBV12-1. TRBV12-1 is deemed a pseudogene. The CDR3 extends over 15 amino acids. The CDR3 reads CASSFAAARKFEAFF. The CDR3, as DNA: TGTGCCAGCAGCTTTGCGGCGGCGAGGAAGTTTGAAGCTTTCTTT.

The chain joins TRBV19 to TRBJ1-2; 7 nucleotides agree with TRBD1. Germline V gives CDR1 LNHDA, CDR2 SQIVND (reference sequence). The CDR3 consists of 15 residues. J lost 8 bases, V lost 3 bases, and 12 bases had no gene match. The CDR3 DNA reads TGTGCCAGTAGTATGGGGACAGCCGGTGGGTTGGGCTACACCTTC. Translating gives CASSMGTAGGLGYTF.

In regard to this clone: Different DNA sequences within this sample yield the same CDR3. This chain uses TRBV2 with TRBJ2-2; D is possibly TRBD1 (6 bases). The CDR3 runs 14 residues. Germline V CDR1 and CDR2: SNHLY, FYNNEI. V was cut by 0 bases and J by 5 bases, with 7 bases left in between. The CDR3 DNA sequence: TGTGCCAGCAGTGAAGCGCAGGGGACCGGGGAGCTGTTTTTT. Its protein is CASSEAQGTGELFF.

The chain links TRBV4-1 to TRBJ1-5; unclear D gene. The CDR3 has 13 amino acids. CDR1 and CDR2 (germline): MGHRA, YSYEKL. Trimming removed 0 bases at V and 7 bases at J, with 7 bases between. This CDR3 is CASSQEGSQPQHF. The DNA for the CDR3 is TGCGCCAGCAGCCAAGAAGGCTCCCAGCCCCAGCATTTT.

The rearrangement uses TRBV28 and TRBJ1-2, with TRBD1 matching 8 bases. With 5 bases clipped from V and 3 bases from J, the junction kept 2 bases outside the gene matches. Germline V lookup: CDR1 MDHEN, CDR2 SYDVKM. CDR3 length: 13 amino acids. The CDR3 is CASSLQGDYGYTF. In DNA, the CDR3 is TGTGCCAGCAGTCTACAGGGGGACTATGGCTACACCTTC.

The V gene is TRBV7-8, the J gene TRBJ1-1; D is possibly TRBD1 (6 bases). The germline gives CDR1 SGHVS, CDR2 FQNEAQ. The CDR3 totals 16 residues. The germline V and J ends were trimmed by 6 bases and 4 bases, with 21 bases remaining between them. The CDR3 DNA reads TGTGCCAGCAGACCCATATTTGGGGGCCCGGGCACTGAAGCTTTCTTT. This gives the protein CASRPIFGGPGTEAFF.

This clone was recorded only once. The rearrangement uses TRBV9 and TRBJ2-7; 10 nucleotides align to TRBD1. In germline, CDR1 is SGDLS, CDR2 YYNGEE. The J segment lost 5 bases and the V segment lost 2 bases, leaving 4 bases of the junction unmatched. This CDR3 has 14 amino acids. Here the CDR3 reads CASSVGQGSDEQYF. The DNA for the CDR3 is TGTGCCAGCAGCGTGGGACAGGGGTCGGACGAGCAGTACTTC.

The V call is TRBV5-1, the J call TRBJ2-1, with 8 bases aligning to TRBD2. V was pared by 0 bases and J by 6 bases, with 5 bases of the junction left unmatched. Germline CDR1 SGHRS, CDR2 YFSETQ. The CDR3 length is 15 residues. This chain's CDR3 is CASSLVSGGGNEQFF. The CDR3 nucleotides read TGCGCCAGCAGCTTGGTAAGCGGGGGAGGCAATGAGCAGTTCTTC.

The chain uses TRBV29-1 and TRBJ2-7; D is perhaps TRBD1 or TRBD2 (5 bases each). This CDR3 has 12 residues. V was trimmed by 3 bases and J by 9 bases, leaving 15 bases between them. The germline V gene encodes CDR1 SQVTM and CDR2 ANQGSEA. The chain's CDR3 is CSVEETTGTQYF. The CDR3 DNA sequence: TGCAGCGTTGAGGAGACTACAGGTACGCAGTACTTC.

V gene TRBV7-9 combines with J gene TRBJ1-4; D is unclear. The germline V gene has CDR1 SEHNR and CDR2 FQNEAQ (reference sequence). The ends were cut back, 10 bases at V and 0 bases at J, with 15 bases in the middle. CDR3 length: 15 amino acids. CDR3 nucleotide sequence: TGTGCCATAAGGCCAATCCCCTCAACTAATGAAAAACTGTTTTTT. Protein sequence: CAIRPIPSTNEKLFF.

The rearrangement joins TRBV19 to TRBJ2-2; tentative D call: TRBD1 (5 bases). The CDR3 spans 13 residues. V shed 7 bases and J shed 2 bases, with 8 bases lying between them. Per germline, CDR1 LNHDA and CDR2 SQIVND (reference sequence). Here the CDR3 DNA reads TGTGCCAGTACCGACAGAAACACCGGGGAGCTGTTTTTT. Residues: CASTDRNTGELFF.

This chain links TRBV27 with TRBJ2-1, with D perhaps matching TRBD1 (6 bases). V lost 5 bases and J 10 bases, leaving 12 bases between the germline ends. The CDR3 spans 12 residues. From germline, CDR1 is MNHEY and CDR2 SMNVEV (reference sequence). CDR3 sequence (DNA): TGTGCCAGCAGTCCAGGGGATGTGGAGCAGTTCTTC. Its translation is CASSPGDVEQFF.

The chain joins TRBV2 to TRBJ1-1; 8 bases align to TRBD1. Germline V lookup: CDR1 SNHLY, CDR2 FYNNEI. Germline trimming cut 6 bases from V and 5 bases from J; bases unmatched to any gene: 8. This CDR3 spans 14 amino acids. The DNA of the CDR3 is TGTGCCAGCAGGCCGGGCCAGGGGGCGACTGAAGCTTTCTTT. This sequence encodes CASRPGQGATEAFF.

CDR3 residues: CASRDQGNEQFF. The CDR3 DNA reads as TGTGCCAGCAGGGATCAGGGTAATGAGCAGTTCTTC. This chain uses TRBV2 with TRBJ2-1, with D tentatively TRBD1 (5 bases). V was shortened by 6 bases and J by 7 bases, with 10 bases between the two germline ends. CDR3 length: 12 amino acids. Per germline, CDR1 SNHLY and CDR2 FYNNEI.

V usage is TRBV4-2 and J usage is TRBJ1-5, with 7 positions matching TRBD1. V gave up 0 bases and J gave up 5 bases; unmatched junction bases: 10. Germline CDR1 reads LGHNA; CDR2 reads YNFKEQ. The CDR3 is made up of 17 amino acids. The CDR3 DNA reads TGTGCCAGCAGCCAAGATCGAATAGGGGGCGAGGATCAGCCCCAGCATTTT. Translation gives CASSQDRIGGEDQPQHF.

The rearrangement uses TRBV6-6 and TRBJ2-3; no clear D. Per germline, CDR1 MNHNY and CDR2 SVGAGI (reference sequence). This CDR3 is 15 amino acids long. The V end was cut by 2 bases, the J end by 2 bases, with 11 bases between. The CDR3 nucleotides read TGTGCCAGCAGTTACAGTGTGCAGGCCACAGATACGCAGTATTTT. Its protein is CASSYSVQATDTQYF.

The chain carries TRBV7-9 and TRBJ1-1; unclear D gene. CDR3 length: 14 residues. V was shortened by 1 base and J by 3 bases, with 9 bases between the two germline ends. Germline V gene lookup returns CDR1 SEHNR and CDR2 FQNEAQ (reference sequence). CDR3: CASSLGSLDTEAFF. DNA of the CDR3: TGTGCCAGCAGCTTAGGCAGCTTGGACACTGAAGCTTTCTTT.

The gene calls are TRBV5-8 and TRBJ2-1; D not certain. The CDR3 spans 13 residues. The V gene lost 2 bases and the J gene lost 7 bases, with 10 bases spanning the gap. Germline CDR1 is SGHTS and CDR2 is YDEGEE. CDR3 amino acids: CASSFLTANEQFF. The DNA of the CDR3 is TGTGCCAGCAGCTTCCTGACGGCAAATGAGCAGTTCTTC.

The chain carries TRBV5-4 and TRBJ2-2; D remains ambiguous. V lost 0 bases and J 0 bases, leaving 6 bases between the germline ends. CDR1 and CDR2 (germline): SGHNT, YYREEE (reference sequence). The CDR3 extends over 15 amino acids. The CDR3 DNA reads TGTGCCAGCAGCTTGGCACTATCGAACACCGGGGAGCTGTTTTTT. It encodes CASSLALSNTGELFF.

The chain carries TRBV29-1 and TRBJ1-1; D not resolved. Per germline, CDR1 SQVTM and CDR2 ANQGSEA. The CDR3 totals 11 residues. Trimming took off 3 bases at V and 4 bases at J, with 6 bases between the two ends. CDR3 DNA sequence: TGCAGCGTTGAGGAAGGCACTGAAGCTTTCTTT. It yields the protein CSVEEGTEAFF.